A selection of T cell receptor beta chains follows, all from one sample in a study of metastatic and nonmetastatic thyroid tumors. TCRdb re-processed the PCR reads through MiXCR. The sample includes about 12,000 clones, 30% to 40% of them seen just once. Input material: tumor tissue. Receptors originate from a male donor with papillary thyroid cancer or a benign thyroid nodule (not recorded which). Some clones in this sample may be carry-over from other donors' samples. Each CDR3 is given with its conserved first and last residue. The D gene is left open where the match is weak. Rows may omit the clone size; those that give it use once, few, many or a size class.

CDR3 DNA: TGCAGTGGCAACGCCAGGGAGGCTAGCGAGCAGTACTTC
CDR3 protein: CSGNAREASEQYF
clone size: many
D gene: NA
V gene: TRBV20-1
J gene: TRBJ2-7

CDR3 DNA: TGCAGTGCTCCCGATAGACAGAGGGGAAAAGCTTTCTTT
CDR3 protein: CSAPDRQRGKAFF
clone size: NA
D gene: NA
V gene: TRBV20-1
J gene: TRBJ1-1

CDR3 DNA: TGTGCCAGCAGTAGCTCCTACAGGGATGGGGACTATGGCTACACCTTC
CDR3 protein: CASSSSYRDGDYGYTF
clone size: few
D gene: NA
V gene: TRBV6-1
J gene: TRBJ1-2

CDR3 DNA: TGTGCCAGTAGCCTCTTTTCTACTAGAATGTCGAACAATGAGCAGTTCTTC
CDR3 protein: CASSLFSTRMSNNEQFF
clone size: few
D gene: NA
V gene: TRBV19
J gene: TRBJ2-1

CDR3 DNA: TGTGCCAGCAGCTTAGCGGCTAGCGGGGGGTGGAGCTCCTACGAGCAGTACTTC
CDR3 protein: CASSLAASGGWSSYEQYF
clone size: NA
D gene: TRBD2
V gene: TRBV7-2
J gene: TRBJ2-7

CDR3 DNA: TGTGCCAGCCCCGGGACAGGGGATTACGAGCAGTACTTC
CDR3 protein: CASPGTGDYEQYF
clone size: few
D gene: TRBD1
V gene: TRBV6-1
J gene: TRBJ2-7

CDR3 DNA: TGTGCCAGCAGCGTAGATGGAGGGACGAACTACGAGCAGTACTTC
CDR3 protein: CASSVDGGTNYEQYF
clone size: NA
D gene: NA
V gene: TRBV9
J gene: TRBJ2-7

CDR3 DNA: TGTGCCAGCAGCAGGGGACCCTACGAGCAGTACTTC
CDR3 protein: CASSRGPYEQYF
clone size: few
D gene: NA
V gene: TRBV27
J gene: TRBJ2-7

CDR3 DNA: TGTGCCAGCAGTACCGGACTCCCCTCAGGCTACGAGCAGTACTTC
CDR3 protein: CASSTGLPSGYEQYF
clone size: NA
D gene: NA
V gene: TRBV12-3/TRBV12-4
J gene: TRBJ2-7

CDR3 DNA: TGTGCCAGCAGGCAAAGAGACGGGGCCAACGTCCTGACTTTC
CDR3 protein: CASRQRDGANVLTF
clone size: medium-sized
D gene: NA
V gene: TRBV28
J gene: TRBJ2-6

CDR3 DNA: TGTGCCAGCAGCTTTAGACAGTTTGGAGAGACCCAGTACTTC
CDR3 protein: CASSFRQFGETQYF
clone size: NA
D gene: NA
V gene: TRBV7-6
J gene: TRBJ2-5

CDR3 DNA: TGCGCCAGCAGCTTGGCCCCGGGACAGATTAATGAAAAACTGTTTTTT
CDR3 protein: CASSLAPGQINEKLFF
clone size: once
D gene: TRBD1
V gene: TRBV5-1
J gene: TRBJ1-4

CDR3 DNA: TGTGCCAGCAGTTGGGAGCTCGAGCAGTACTTC
CDR3 protein: CASSWELEQYF
clone size: NA
D gene: NA
V gene: TRBV28
J gene: TRBJ2-7

CDR3 DNA: TGTGCCAGCAGCTTGGCGGTGGGGAACACTGAAGCTTTCTTT
CDR3 protein: CASSLAVGNTEAFF
clone size: medium-sized
D gene: NA
V gene: TRBV5-4
J gene: TRBJ1-1

CDR3 DNA: TGCAGTGCTGTCAGGATTAGCAATCAGCCCCAGCATTTT
CDR3 protein: CSAVRISNQPQHF
clone size: NA
D gene: NA
V gene: TRBV20-1
J gene: TRBJ1-5

CDR3 DNA: TGCAGTGCTAGAGATTGGGAGGATCCGGGCAACAATGAGCAGTTCTTC
CDR3 protein: CSARDWEDPGNNEQFF
clone size: NA
D gene: NA
V gene: TRBV20-1
J gene: TRBJ2-1

CDR3 DNA: TGTGCCAGCAGACCCCCCCGGACAGGCTTCTGGGATGGCTACACCTTC
CDR3 protein: CASRPPRTGFWDGYTF
clone size: few
D gene: TRBD1
V gene: TRBV6-1
J gene: TRBJ1-2

CDR3 DNA: TGCGCCAGCAGTAGTGGGGCCAACGTCCTGACTTTC
CDR3 protein: CASSSGANVLTF
clone size: NA
D gene: NA
V gene: TRBV10-2
J gene: TRBJ2-6

CDR3 DNA: TGTGCCAGTAGCTCCCACAGGGAGGGCGGCTACACCTTC
CDR3 protein: CASSSHREGGYTF
clone size: medium-sized
D gene: NA
V gene: TRBV19
J gene: TRBJ1-2

CDR3 DNA: TGTGCCAGCAGTCCCGCCCCGGGACGTGAGCAGTTCTTC
CDR3 protein: CASSPAPGREQFF
clone size: few
D gene: NA
V gene: TRBV11-3
J gene: TRBJ2-1

CDR3 DNA: TGTGCCAGCAGTTACTCACCGTCGACAGGCACAGATACGCAGTATTTT
CDR3 protein: CASSYSPSTGTDTQYF
clone size: few
D gene: NA
V gene: TRBV6-6
J gene: TRBJ2-3

CDR3 DNA: TGCAGTGCGCCGTCGCAGGGGGCGAACACCGGGGAGCTGTTTTTT
CDR3 protein: CSAPSQGANTGELFF
clone size: NA
D gene: TRBD1
V gene: TRBV20-1
J gene: TRBJ2-2

CDR3 DNA: TGTGCCAGCAGCACCGGGACAAGCAATTCACCCCTCCACTTT
CDR3 protein: CASSTGTSNSPLHF
clone size: NA
D gene: NA
V gene: TRBV11-3
J gene: TRBJ1-6

CDR3 DNA: TGTGCCATCGCGGGACAGGATAGCTCCTACGAGCAGTACTTC
CDR3 protein: CAIAGQDSSYEQYF
clone size: few
D gene: TRBD1
V gene: TRBV27
J gene: TRBJ2-7

CDR3 DNA: TGCGCCAGCAGTGGGAGCGGGAGGGGCCCAGTGTTTTTGGGGCCTGAGCAGTTCTTC
CDR3 protein: CASSGSGRGPVFLGPEQFF
clone size: NA
D gene: TRBD2
V gene: TRBV10-1
J gene: TRBJ2-1

CDR3 DNA: TGTGCCAGCAGTTATTCAGATACGCAGTATTTT
CDR3 protein: CASSYSDTQYF
clone size: NA
D gene: NA
V gene: TRBV6-5
J gene: TRBJ2-3

CDR3 DNA: TGTGCCAGCAGCCCGCAGGGGGCGAACACTGAAGCTTTCTTT
CDR3 protein: CASSPQGANTEAFF
clone size: medium-sized
D gene: TRBD1
V gene: TRBV27
J gene: TRBJ1-1

CDR3 DNA: TGCGCCAGCAGCTTTGGACTAGCGGGAGCAACCGGGGAGCTGTTTTTT
CDR3 protein: CASSFGLAGATGELFF
clone size: many
D gene: TRBD2
V gene: TRBV5-1
J gene: TRBJ2-2

CDR3 DNA: TGTGCCAGCAGCTTTACGGTCAACACCGGGGAGCCGTTTTTT
CDR3 protein: CASSFTVNTGEPFF
clone size: many
D gene: NA
V gene: TRBV7-2
J gene: TRBJ2-2

CDR3 DNA: TGTGCCAGTAGTCCTAGTACTAGCTGGAGATTCACCTACGAGCAGTACTTC
CDR3 protein: CASSPSTSWRFTYEQYF
clone size: NA
D gene: NA
V gene: TRBV19
J gene: TRBJ2-7

CDR3 DNA: TGCAGTGCGGTGGGACAGCAAACTTATGGCTACACCTTC
CDR3 protein: CSAVGQQTYGYTF
clone size: few
D gene: TRBD1
V gene: TRBV20-1
J gene: TRBJ1-2

CDR3 DNA: TGTGCCAGCAGCCCCGAGGGACAGGGGATTTACAATGAGCAGTTCTTC
CDR3 protein: CASSPEGQGIYNEQFF
clone size: once
D gene: TRBD1
V gene: TRBV3-1
J gene: TRBJ2-1

CDR3 DNA: TGTGCCAGCAGCTTAGATCAGGTCTCGACGCAGTATTTT
CDR3 protein: CASSLDQVSTQYF
clone size: medium-sized
D gene: NA
V gene: TRBV11-3
J gene: TRBJ2-3

CDR3 DNA: TGTGCCAGTAGTCAAGGCCTTGAAGCTTTCTTT
CDR3 protein: CASSQGLEAFF
clone size: NA
D gene: NA
V gene: TRBV19
J gene: TRBJ1-1

CDR3 DNA: TGTGCCAGCGCGGGACAGGATAGCTCCTACGAGCAGTACTTC
CDR3 protein: CASAGQDSSYEQYF
clone size: few
D gene: TRBD1
V gene: TRBV27
J gene: TRBJ2-7

CDR3 DNA: TGCAGCGGTAGGCCGGGACAGGGGATTAATTATGGCTACACCTTC
CDR3 protein: CSGRPGQGINYGYTF
clone size: NA
D gene: TRBD1
V gene: TRBV29-1
J gene: TRBJ1-2

CDR3 DNA: TGTGCCACCAGAATTCAGGTTACAACTAATGAAAAACTGTTTTTT
CDR3 protein: CATRIQVTTNEKLFF
clone size: few
D gene: NA
V gene: TRBV15
J gene: TRBJ1-4

CDR3 DNA: TGCAGTGCTAGGAGCCCCCGCATTTCCTACAATGAGCAGTTCTTC
CDR3 protein: CSARSPRISYNEQFF
clone size: once
D gene: NA
V gene: TRBV20-1
J gene: TRBJ2-1

CDR3 DNA: TGTGCCAGCAGCCCTCCTACTAGCGGGCCCCCCTACGAGCAGTACTTC
CDR3 protein: CASSPPTSGPPYEQYF
clone size: NA
D gene: TRBD2
V gene: TRBV6-2/TRBV6-3
J gene: TRBJ2-7

CDR3 DNA: TGTGCCAGCAGTTTTGGAGGGTCCTACGAGCAGTACTTC
CDR3 protein: CASSFGGSYEQYF
clone size: medium-sized
D gene: NA
V gene: TRBV28
J gene: TRBJ2-7

CDR3 DNA: TGTGCCAGCAGCCTCACAGGGGGTAATGACTATGGCTACACCTTC
CDR3 protein: CASSLTGGNDYGYTF
clone size: few
D gene: TRBD1
V gene: TRBV9
J gene: TRBJ1-2

CDR3 DNA: TGCAGTGCTGGCTTTACAGGGGGGATAAGCTCTGGGGCCAACGTCCTGACTTTC
CDR3 protein: CSAGFTGGISSGANVLTF
clone size: NA
D gene: TRBD1
V gene: TRBV20-1
J gene: TRBJ2-6

CDR3 DNA: TGTGCCAGCAGTTTAATTGCGGGGAGTTTGAATGAGCAGTTCTTC
CDR3 protein: CASSLIAGSLNEQFF
clone size: NA
D gene: NA
V gene: TRBV28
J gene: TRBJ2-1

CDR3 DNA: TGTGCCAGCCGGCAATCCCTAGCGGGCAATGAGCAGTTCTTC
CDR3 protein: CASRQSLAGNEQFF
clone size: NA
D gene: TRBD2
V gene: TRBV3-1
J gene: TRBJ2-1

CDR3 DNA: TGTGCCAGCGGGTTCACAGGGAACACTGAAGCTTTCTTT
CDR3 protein: CASGFTGNTEAFF
clone size: medium-sized
D gene: NA
V gene: TRBV2
J gene: TRBJ1-1

CDR3 DNA: TGTGCCAGCAGCTTAGTTAGAAATCCGGCCTACGAGCAGTACTTC
CDR3 protein: CASSLVRNPAYEQYF
clone size: few
D gene: NA
V gene: TRBV11-3
J gene: TRBJ2-7

CDR3 DNA: TGTGCCAGCAGTTTAAGGGGGGGCCCTTTAGCAGATACGCAGTATTTT
CDR3 protein: CASSLRGGPLADTQYF
clone size: NA
D gene: NA
V gene: TRBV28
J gene: TRBJ2-3

CDR3 DNA: TGTGCCAGCAATCCGACCGGGTCCCAGCGCTACGAGCAGTACTTC
CDR3 protein: CASNPTGSQRYEQYF
clone size: NA
D gene: NA
V gene: TRBV14
J gene: TRBJ2-7

CDR3 DNA: TGTGCCAGCAGCTTGGGGGACGCGGGTGAGCAGTTCTTC
CDR3 protein: CASSLGDAGEQFF
clone size: NA
D gene: NA
V gene: TRBV11-2
J gene: TRBJ2-1

CDR3 DNA: TGTGCCTGGAGTAATTTGGGGGCTAACTACAATGAGCAGTTCTTC
CDR3 protein: CAWSNLGANYNEQFF
clone size: few
D gene: NA
V gene: TRBV30
J gene: TRBJ2-1

CDR3 DNA: TGTGCCAGCAGTTTAACAGGGGGCGCCGGCACAGATACGCAGTATTTT
CDR3 protein: CASSLTGGAGTDTQYF
clone size: NA
D gene: TRBD1
V gene: TRBV6-5
J gene: TRBJ2-3

CDR3 DNA: TGTGCCAGCAGCGGTGACAGGGAACGAGTCGGGAAACTGTTTTTT
CDR3 protein: CASSGDRERVGKLFF
clone size: NA
D gene: TRBD1
V gene: TRBV7-2
J gene: TRBJ1-4

CDR3 DNA: TGTGCCAGCAGTTCGGGGGTGGACAAAAACATTCAGTACTTC
CDR3 protein: CASSSGVDKNIQYF
clone size: NA
D gene: NA
V gene: TRBV2
J gene: TRBJ2-4

CDR3 DNA: TGTGCCAGCAGTGAAGCCAGACAGGAGGGCCGGGACAGGTATGGCTACACCTTC
CDR3 protein: CASSEARQEGRDRYGYTF
clone size: NA
D gene: TRBD1
V gene: TRBV2
J gene: TRBJ1-2

CDR3 DNA: TGCAGTGCCTCGAAACTACAGGGGGCGCTTCTTCACGAGCAGTACTTC
CDR3 protein: CSASKLQGALLHEQYF
clone size: NA
D gene: TRBD1
V gene: TRBV20-1
J gene: TRBJ2-7

CDR3 DNA: TGCAGTGCAATAATCTCTGGAAACACCATATATTTT
CDR3 protein: CSAIISGNTIYF
clone size: NA
D gene: NA
V gene: TRBV20-1
J gene: TRBJ1-3